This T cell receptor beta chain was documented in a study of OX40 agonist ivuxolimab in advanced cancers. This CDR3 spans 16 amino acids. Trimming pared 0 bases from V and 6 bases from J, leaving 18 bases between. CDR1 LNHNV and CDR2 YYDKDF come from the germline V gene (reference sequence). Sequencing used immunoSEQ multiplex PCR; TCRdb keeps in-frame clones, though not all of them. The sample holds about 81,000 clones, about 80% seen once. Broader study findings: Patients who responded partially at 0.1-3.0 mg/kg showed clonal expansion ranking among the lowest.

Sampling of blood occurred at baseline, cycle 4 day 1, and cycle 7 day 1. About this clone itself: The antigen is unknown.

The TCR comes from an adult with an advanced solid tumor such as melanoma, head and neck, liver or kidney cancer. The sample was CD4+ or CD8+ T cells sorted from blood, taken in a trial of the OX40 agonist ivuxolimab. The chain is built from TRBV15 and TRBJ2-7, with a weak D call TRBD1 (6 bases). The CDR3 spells CATSRDTDSRGGEQYF. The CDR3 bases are TGTGCCACCAGCAGAGATACGGACTCAAGAGGGGGCGAGCAGTACTTC.